A single sample is the source of the 31 T cell receptor beta chains below, sequenced in a study of cytomegalovirus exposure and HLA in healthy donors. 60 Vbeta and 13 Jbeta primers were used in PCR. Assay used: immunoSEQ multiplex PCR; TCRdb lists only in-frame clones, some missing. The sample lists about 160,000 clones; approximately 80% were seen once. Sequenced material: PBMCs. The receptors were sampled from a boy between 2 and 10 years old in good health and CMV-seronegative.

The chain recombines TRBV7-8 with TRBJ2-1, with TRBD1 as a possible D gene (5 bases). The ends were cut back, 3 bases at V and 2 bases at J, with 11 bases in the middle. This CDR3 is 15 amino acids long. The germline CDR1 and CDR2 sequences are SGHVS and FQNEAQ. The CDR3, as DNA: TGTGCCAGCAGCTTTAGGACAAATACCTACAATGAGCAGTTCTTC. Translation: CASSFRTNTYNEQFF.

The V gene is TRBV19, the J gene TRBJ2-1; 8 positions agree with TRBD2. Germline V gene sequence: CDR1 LNHDA, CDR2 SQIVND (reference sequence). This CDR3 comprises 15 residues. The V gene end was trimmed by 2 bases and the J gene end by 7 bases; junction bases not matched to a gene: 7. The CDR3 region is CASSIMSGSVNEQFF. The DNA for the CDR3 is TGTGCCAGTAGTATAATGAGCGGGAGTGTTAATGAGCAGTTCTTC. Filled out from reference TRBV19 and TRBJ2-1, the complete variable domain reads DGGITQSPKYLFRKEGQNVTLSCEQNLNHDAMYWYRQDPGQGLRLIYYSQIVNDFQKGDIAEGYSVSREKKESFPLTVTSAQKNPTAFYLCASSIMSGSVNEQFFGPGTRLTVL.

The chain links TRBV4-1 to TRBJ1-2; D gene uncertain. The germline V and J ends were trimmed by 4 bases and 7 bases, with 22 bases remaining between them. Germline lookup yields CDR1 MGHRA and CDR2 YSYEKL. The CDR3 is made up of 16 amino acids. CDR3 coding DNA: TGCGCCAGCAGCCGAGTCCCCCTGGGCAAAGTATCTGGCTACACCTTC. It is translated as CASSRVPLGKVSGYTF.

The V and J genes are TRBV19 and TRBJ2-3; the match to TRBD2 covers 7 bases. Trimming cost V 3 bases and J 4 bases; bases outside gene matches: 10. This CDR3 is 16 amino acids long. From germline, CDR1 is LNHDA and CDR2 SQIVND (reference sequence). The CDR3 bases are TGTGCCAGTAGTATCGAGCGGGGCTTGGGCGCAGATACGCAGTATTTT. It encodes CASSIERGLGADTQYF.

The genes are TRBV15 and TRBJ2-7, with 7 positions matching TRBD2. Germline V gene sequence: CDR1 LNHNV, CDR2 YYDKDF (reference sequence). The length of the CDR3 is 14 residues. V dropped 3 bases and J dropped 0; count of bases not matched to a gene: 2. CDR3: CATSSGGSSYEQYF. CDR3 coding DNA: TGTGCCACCAGCAGCGGGGGGAGCTCCTACGAGCAGTACTTC.

The chain couples TRBV29-1 to TRBJ2-5; TRBD1 might be the D (6 bases). The CDR3 totals 11 residues. V lost 5 bases and J lost 7, with 11 bases in between. The germline V gene encodes CDR1 SQVTM and CDR2 ANQGSEA. CDR3 region: CSVHRVGTQYF. Written as DNA, the CDR3 is TGCAGCGTTCACAGGGTGGGGACCCAGTACTTC.

This clone was seen more than once but under ten times. The V gene is TRBV30, the J gene TRBJ2-7; D may be TRBD2 (7 bases). CDR3 length: 13 residues. Germline values: CDR1 GTSNPN, CDR2 SVGIG (reference sequence). Trimming left V 5 bases short and J 4 bases short, with 15 bases between. CDR3 sequence reads: CAWDSRGGYEQYF. The CDR3 nucleotides are TGTGCCTGGGACTCCAGGGGAGGGTACGAGCAGTACTTC.

This chain joins TRBV4-3 and TRBJ1-2; the D is unclear. This CDR3 region has 12 residues. Germline values: CDR1 LGHNA, CDR2 YSLEER. V lost 0 bases and J lost 6, with 5 bases in between. The CDR3 spells CASSQDGDGYTF. DNA for the CDR3: TGCGCCAGCAGCCAAGACGGGGATGGCTACACCTTC.

V and J are TRBV28 and TRBJ1-5, with D maybe TRBD1 (6 bases). This CDR3 region has 14 residues. Per germline, CDR1 MDHEN and CDR2 SYDVKM. With 6 bases removed from V and 3 bases from J, the gap between germline ends came to 12 bases. DNA of the CDR3: TGTGCCAGCAGCCCTACAGGGTTCAATCAGCCCCAGCATTTT. Translated, it gives CASSPTGFNQPQHF.

This sequence joins TRBV13 and TRBJ2-2, with 8 bases that match TRBD2. Trimming cost V 10 bases and J 7 bases; bases outside gene matches: 11. The CDR3 totals 14 residues. CDR1 is PRHDT, CDR2 FYEKMQ, per germline (reference sequence). DNA of the CDR3: TGTGCCACCGCGCCCGGGGGGGCGATCGGGGAGCTGTTTTTT. This sequence encodes CATAPGGAIGELFF.

The chain links TRBV30 to TRBJ1-1, with D possibly matching TRBD1 (6 bases). Germline V gene sequence: CDR1 GTSNPN, CDR2 SVGIG (reference sequence). The V end lost 0 bases, the J end lost 5 bases, and 13 bases lay between the germline ends. CDR3 length: 14 amino acids. The CDR3 reads CAWSVGHPQTEAFF. DNA for the CDR3: TGTGCCTGGAGTGTGGGACACCCGCAAACTGAAGCTTTCTTT.

CDR3 nucleotide sequence: TGTGCCAGCAGCTTAGGGAGGTTTTGGACTAATGAAAAACTGTTTTTT. This gives the protein CASSLGRFWTNEKLFF. The chain carries TRBV7-8 and TRBJ1-4; D is ambiguous. V gave up 1 base and J gave up 2 bases, with 11 bases separating them. CDR3 length: 16 residues. The V gene's germline CDR1 is SGHVS and CDR2 FQNEAQ.

This rearrangement joins TRBV6-6 to TRBJ2-7, with D hard to call. The CDR3 runs to 16 residues. Trimming took off 0 bases at V and 5 bases at J, with 17 bases between the two ends. Germline CDR1 MNHNY, CDR2 SVGAGI (reference sequence). CDR3 nucleotides: TGTGCCAGCAGTTACTCTCCGGAGAGTTACTACCACGAGCAGTACGTC. Amino acids: CASSYSPESYYHEQYV.

V usage is TRBV30 and J usage is TRBJ1-4; tentative D call: TRBD1 (5 bases). Germline lookup yields CDR1 GTSNPN and CDR2 SVGIG (reference sequence). The V and J ends lost 5 bases and 7 bases respectively, with 11 bases between them. CDR3 length: 12 residues. In DNA form, the CDR3 reads TGTGCCTGGCGGGTCCAGGGTGAAAAACTGTTTTTT. Its protein is CAWRVQGEKLFF.

The chain is built from TRBV7-9 and TRBJ1-2; 7 nucleotides line up with TRBD1. Germline CDR1 SEHNR, CDR2 FQNEAQ (reference sequence). The CDR3 extends over 16 amino acids. V was pared by 5 bases and J by 6 bases, with 15 bases of the junction left unmatched. This chain's CDR3 is CASSRPGTDLVDGYTF. CDR3 sequence (DNA): TGTGCCAGCAGCCGCCCCGGGACAGACCTAGTTGATGGCTACACCTTC. The full variable domain, in which reference TRBV7-9 and TRBJ1-2 provide the parts outside the CDR3, is DTGVSQNPRHKITKRGQNVTFRCDPISEHNRLYWYRQTLGQGPEFLTYFQNEAQLEKSRLLSDRFSAERPKGSFSTLEIQRTEQGDSAMYLCASSRPGTDLVDGYTFGSGTRLTVV.

V gene TRBV7-8 combines with J gene TRBJ2-1; D uncertain. V was cut by 2 bases and J by 9 bases, with 8 bases left in between. The CDR3 consists of 12 residues. Per the germline V gene, CDR1 is SGHVS and CDR2 is FQNEAQ. The CDR3 reads CASSLQVGEQFF. The DNA of the CDR3 is TGTGCCAGCAGCTTACAAGTCGGTGAGCAGTTCTTC.

The V and J genes are TRBV27 and TRBJ2-5; D gene ambiguous. CDR1 and CDR2 from the germline V gene are MNHEY and SMNVEV (reference sequence). The CDR3 is 14 amino acids. V lost 6 bases to trimming and J lost 1 base, with 12 bases between them. CDR3 protein: CASRSGSTQETQYF. For the CDR3, the DNA is TGTGCCAGCAGGTCGGGTTCAACCCAAGAGACCCAGTACTTC.

The V call is TRBV15, the J call TRBJ1-1, with D uncertain. V lost 1 base, J lost 0 bases, and 12 bases lay in between. CDR3 length: 16 amino acids. The germline gives CDR1 LNHNV, CDR2 YYDKDF (reference sequence). The CDR3 DNA is TGTGCCACCAGCAGAGGTCTTGGCAGTTTGAACACTGAAGCTTTCTTT. It yields the protein CATSRGLGSLNTEAFF.

The chain is built from TRBV29-1 and TRBJ1-5; TRBD1 aligns across 10 bases. CDR1 is SQVTM, CDR2 ANQGSEA, per germline. V lost 6 bases, J lost 5 bases, and 4 bases stayed unmatched. The CDR3 contains 13 residues. The CDR3 sequence: CSVGQGKDQPQHF. The CDR3 DNA follows: TGCAGCGTGGGACAGGGGAAAGATCAGCCCCAGCATTTT.

The rearrangement links TRBV21-1 to TRBJ1-1. TRBV21-1 is a listed pseudogene. The CDR3 has 14 amino acids. CDR3 DNA sequence: TGTGCCAGCAGCAAAGGGAGGGGGAACACTGAAGCTTTCTTT. It is translated as CASSKGRGNTEAFF.

The V call is TRBV27, the J call TRBJ1-3, with 9 bases lining up with TRBD1. The length of the CDR3 is 18 residues. Germline V gives CDR1 MNHEY, CDR2 SMNVEV (reference sequence). The V gene end was trimmed by 5 bases and the J gene end by 0 bases; junction bases not matched to a gene: 11. Here the CDR3 reads CASSPLKGQGTSGNTIYF. CDR3 DNA: TGTGCCAGCAGTCCCCTAAAGGGACAGGGAACCTCTGGAAACACCATATATTTT.

The V and J genes are TRBV7-9 and TRBJ2-2, with 8 bases fitting TRBD1. Germline assignment: CDR1 SEHNR and CDR2 FQNEAQ (reference sequence). V was pared by 8 bases and J by 2 bases, with 7 bases of the junction left unmatched. This CDR3 contains 15 residues. CDR3 in DNA: TGTGCCAGCGCCCGGACAGGGTACAACACCGGGGAGCTGTTTTTT. Amino acid sequence: CASARTGYNTGELFF.

This chain links TRBV5-5 with TRBJ2-5; the D gene is possibly TRBD2 (6 bases). V lost 2 bases to trimming and J lost 7 bases, with 18 bases between them. Germline CDR1 SGHKS, CDR2 YYEKEE (reference sequence). CDR3 length: 15 amino acids. Written as DNA, the CDR3 is TGTGCCAGCAGCTTAGGCAACCAACCGGGAGCGACCCAGTACTTC. It codes for CASSLGNQPGATQYF.

This clone showed up just a few times. The CDR3: CAWIRGATGTQYF. CDR3 DNA: TGTGCCTGGATACGTGGCGCCACGGGTACGCAGTATTTT. V and J are TRBV30 and TRBJ2-3; D remains unclear. Germline-derived CDR1 and CDR2 are GTSNPN and SVGIG (reference sequence). V shed 4 bases and J shed 8 bases, with 16 bases lying between them. The CDR3 consists of 13 residues.

This chain connects TRBV27 to TRBJ2-1, with D possibly matching TRBD2 (5 bases). The CDR3 contains 13 residues. Germline CDR1 is MNHEY and CDR2 is SMNVEV (reference sequence). Trimming left V 6 bases short and J 0 bases short, with 6 bases between. CDR3 in amino acids: CASRRDSYNEQFF. The CDR3 DNA follows: TGTGCCAGCAGGAGGGACTCCTACAATGAGCAGTTCTTC.

This clone has a single count. The chain links TRBV25-1 to TRBJ2-7, with D hard to call. V lost 5 bases, J lost 5 bases, and 13 bases lay in between. Germline V gene data show CDR1 as MGHDK and CDR2 as SYGVNS. The CDR3 length is 13 residues. Written as DNA, the CDR3 is TGTGCCAGCAGTTTCCTCGGAGTAAACGAGCAGTACTTC. This codes for CASSFLGVNEQYF.

This chain uses TRBV7-2 with TRBJ2-5; 7 nucleotides line up with TRBD2. Germline V CDR1 and CDR2: SGHTA, FQGNSA. V was clipped by 4 bases and J by 2 bases; unmatched bases: 4. This CDR3 comprises 14 residues. The CDR3 DNA sequence: TGTGCCAGCAGCTGGGAGGGGCGTCAAGAGACCCAGTACTTC. Translated: CASSWEGRQETQYF.

The V gene is TRBV5-5, the J gene TRBJ2-3; TRBD1 aligns across 8 bases. The junction had 4 bases not matched to a gene; V was cut back by 2 bases and J by 2 bases. This CDR3 is built from 15 residues. Germline V lookup: CDR1 SGHKS, CDR2 YYEKEE (reference sequence). The CDR3 here is CASSFRGPNTDTQYF. The CDR3 DNA reads TGTGCCAGCAGCTTCAGGGGGCCCAACACAGATACGCAGTATTTT.

This rearrangement joins TRBV5-4 to TRBJ2-7; D is possibly TRBD2 (7 bases). The CDR3 sequence is 16 residues long. V lost 4 bases and J lost 7, with 24 bases in between. The germline V gene has CDR1 SGHNT and CDR2 YYREEE (reference sequence). The CDR3 loop is CASSLEGGTLGKEQYF. The CDR3 region has the DNA TGTGCCAGCAGCCTGGAGGGAGGGACACTGGGGAAGGAGCAGTACTTC. Using reference TRBV5-4 and TRBJ2-7 for the parts outside the CDR3, the full variable domain is ETGVTQSPTHLIKTRGQQVTLRCSSQSGHNTVSWYQQALGQGPQFIFQYYREEENGRGNFPPRFSGLQFPNYSSELNVNALELDDSALYLCASSLEGGTLGKEQYFGPGTRLTVT.

The chain uses TRBV7-2 and TRBJ1-1; TRBD1 is a possible D gene (6 bases). Germline V gene lookup returns CDR1 SGHTA and CDR2 FQGNSA. The CDR3 has 17 amino acids. The ends were cut back, 1 base at V and 6 bases at J, with 21 bases in the middle. Here the CDR3 reads CASSLELRGTSRAEAFF. The CDR3 DNA is TGTGCCAGCAGCTTAGAGTTGAGGGGGACGTCGAGAGCTGAAGCTTTCTTT.

The table lists this clone with a count of one. The chain uses TRBV4-3 and TRBJ2-7; the D gene is possibly TRBD2 (6 bases). Germline V gene lookup returns CDR1 LGHNA and CDR2 YSLEER. The V end was cut by 0 bases, the J end by 5 bases, with 14 bases between. This CDR3 region has 15 residues. The DNA for the CDR3 is TGCGCCAGCAGCCAAGATGAGGGACTCTCGGACGAGCAGTACTTC. Translating it yields CASSQDEGLSDEQYF.